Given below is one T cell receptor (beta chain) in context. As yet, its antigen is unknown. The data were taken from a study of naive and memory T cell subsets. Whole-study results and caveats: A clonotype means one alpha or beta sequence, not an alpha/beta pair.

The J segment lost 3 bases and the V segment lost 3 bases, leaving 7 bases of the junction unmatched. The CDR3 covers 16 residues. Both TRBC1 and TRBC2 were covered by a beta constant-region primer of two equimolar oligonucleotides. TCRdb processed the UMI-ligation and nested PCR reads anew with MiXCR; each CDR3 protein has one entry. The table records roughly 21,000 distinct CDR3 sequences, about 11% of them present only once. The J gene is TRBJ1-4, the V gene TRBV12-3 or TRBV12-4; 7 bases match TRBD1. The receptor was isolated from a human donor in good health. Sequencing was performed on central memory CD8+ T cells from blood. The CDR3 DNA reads TGTGCCAGCAGTTTTCAGGGGGGGCCTTCTAATGAAAAACTGTTTTTT. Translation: CASSFQGGPSNEKLFF.